Listed below are T cell receptor beta chains from one sample, sequenced in a study of T cells in Graves' hyperthyroidism and ophthalmopathy. TCRdb reanalysed the multiplex PCR reads using MiXCR and keeps one entry per CDR3 protein. The table lists 610,000 or so distinct CDR3 sequences, around 46% of them singletons. The sample taken for sequencing was peripheral blood or thyroid tissue (not recorded which). The origin of the receptors is a young woman with Graves' hyperthyroidism. Both conserved end residues are part of each CDR3. D genes are given only for firm matches. Not all rows give a size; the values are once, few, many and, for expanded clones, a class.

TRBV2	TRBJ2-7	NA	NA	TGTGCCAGCAGTGAACTAGCACATAACTTC	CASSELAHNF
TRBV7-2	TRBJ2-7	TRBD2	few	TGTGCCAGCAGCTCTAGCGGGAGTTTTTACGAGCAGTACTTC	CASSSSGSFYEQYF
TRBV20-1	TRBJ1-5	TRBD1	NA	TGCAGTGCTAGGTCGACAGGGGGATATGGCAATCAGCCCCAGCATTTT	CSARSTGGYGNQPQHF
TRBV12-3/TRBV12-4	TRBJ1-6	NA	many	TGTGCCAGCAACAGACAGGAGCGGTCACCCCTCCACTTT	CASNRQERSPLHF
TRBV6-1	TRBJ2-7	NA	many	TGTGCCAGCAGCTCCTACAGGGTGACTACCTACGAGCAGTACTTC	CASSSYRVTTYEQYF
TRBV5-4	TRBJ1-1	NA	NA	TGTGCCAGCAGCTCCTCTATGGGGGAAGCTTTCTTT	CASSSSMGEAFF
TRBV3-1	TRBJ2-6	TRBD1	NA	TGTGCCAGCAGGCACGACAGGGGACAGGGTCGCTCTGGGGCCAACGTCCTGACTTTC	CASRHDRGQGRSGANVLTF
TRBV3-1	TRBJ2-7	NA	many	TGTGCCAGCAGCCAGAATGGGTACGAGCAGTACTTC	CASSQNGYEQYF
TRBV19	TRBJ1-1	TRBD1	NA	TGTGCCAGTACTCGGGACAGGGGGCGCACTGAAGCTTTCTTT	CASTRDRGRTEAFF
TRBV5-1	TRBJ1-2	NA	many	TGCGCCAGCAGCTTGGATGGGACATATGACTACTATGGCTACACCTTC	CASSLDGTYDYYGYTF
TRBV20-1	TRBJ1-6	TRBD1	NA	TGCAGTGCACCCGGACAGGGAACTAATTCACCCCTCCACTTT	CSAPGQGTNSPLHF
TRBV18	TRBJ2-1	NA	NA	TGTGCCAGCTCAGCCAGACGAACCGAGAGAAATAATGAGCAGTTCTTC	CASSARRTERNNEQFF
TRBV15	TRBJ2-5	NA	NA	TGTGCCACCAGCAGCGCCTACAGGGACCAAGAGACCCAGTACTTC	CATSSAYRDQETQYF
TRBV12-3/TRBV12-4	TRBJ2-5	NA	many	TGTGCCAGCAGTGGGCCGGGCTATGTGGAGACCCAGTACTTC	CASSGPGYVETQYF
TRBV29-1	TRBJ2-7	NA	NA	TGCAGCGTAGGGGAGGGGGCAAGCCAGCCCCAGCAGTACTTC	CSVGEGASQPQQYF
TRBV7-2	TRBJ2-7	TRBD2	many	TGTGCCAGCAGCTTAGATCTAGCGGGAGGGTCATGGTACGAGCAGTACTTC	CASSLDLAGGSWYEQYF
TRBV4-1	TRBJ1-6	NA	NA	TGCGCCAGCAGGGGGGATACGATAATTGGTTCACCCCTCCACTTT	CASRGDTIIGSPLHF
TRBV10-3	TRBJ2-7	TRBD2	NA	TGTGCCATCAGCCCACTAGCGGGAGGGCCGGGGGAGCAGTACTTC	CAISPLAGGPGEQYF